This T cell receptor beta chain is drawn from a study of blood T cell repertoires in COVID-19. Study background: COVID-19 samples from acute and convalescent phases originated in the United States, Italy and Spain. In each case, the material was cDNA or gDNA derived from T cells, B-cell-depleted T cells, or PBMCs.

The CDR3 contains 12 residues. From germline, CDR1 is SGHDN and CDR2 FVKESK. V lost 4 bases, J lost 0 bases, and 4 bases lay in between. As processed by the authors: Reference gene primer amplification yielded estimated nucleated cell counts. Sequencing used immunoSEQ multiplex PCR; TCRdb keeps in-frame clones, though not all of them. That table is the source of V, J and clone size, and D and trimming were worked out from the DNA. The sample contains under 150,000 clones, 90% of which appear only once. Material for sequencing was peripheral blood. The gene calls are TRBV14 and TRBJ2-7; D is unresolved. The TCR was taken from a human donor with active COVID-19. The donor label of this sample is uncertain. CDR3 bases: TGTGCCAGCAGCCCGAGCTCCTACGAGCAGTACTTC. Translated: CASSPSSYEQYF.